This passage covers 15 T cell receptor beta chains from one sample sequenced in a study of T cell responses to AZD1222 COVID-19 vaccine. This table comes from immunoSEQ multiplex PCR, and its TCRdb copy is limited to in-frame clones, with some not included. The repertoire includes some 160,000 clones, roughly 85% of them detected once, and roughly 0.98% sits in the top ten. The sequencing here drew on peripheral blood, taken 28 days after the second AZD1222 dose. The receptors were sampled from an adult who received the AZD1222 COVID-19 vaccine.

For this clone: At one end the junction does not follow the germline gene, possibly because of a read error. The chain joins TRBV30 to TRBJ1-4; D is perhaps TRBD1 (5 bases). This CDR3 has 11 residues. CDR1 and CDR2 from the germline V gene are GTSNPN and SVGIG (reference sequence). CDR3 in amino acids: CAWSAVGTLHF. The CDR3 region has the DNA TGTGCCTGGAGCGCCGTCGGGACGCTTCATTTT.

The J gene is TRBJ2-2, the V gene TRBV28; D perhaps matches TRBD2 (6 bases). V dropped 8 bases and J dropped 7 bases, with 14 bases sitting between them. Germline CDR1 is MDHEN and CDR2 is SYDVKM. This CDR3 has 13 amino acids. In DNA, the CDR3 is TGTGCCAGCGGGGAGGAGGCTGGCGGGGAGCTGTTTTTT. Translated, it gives CASGEEAGGELFF.

This clone has only one observation. The chain links TRBV3-1 (or the pseudogene TRBV3-2) to TRBJ1-3; TRBD1 aligns across 9 bases. Germline assignment: CDR1 LGHDT and CDR2 YNNKEL (reference sequence). The length of the CDR3 is 15 residues. V was pared by 6 bases and J by 4 bases, with 7 bases of the junction left unmatched. This CDR3 is CASRPGTGRGNTIYF. The CDR3 DNA reads as TGTGCCAGCAGACCTGGGACAGGGAGAGGAAACACCATATATTTT.

This clone was found a few times. The CDR3 here is CASSHPLDRGKEKLFF. The CDR3 bases are TGTGCCAGCTCTCACCCCCTGGACAGGGGAAAGGAAAAACTGTTTTTT. The V and J genes are TRBV18 and TRBJ1-4; TRBD1 matches at 9 bases. CDR1 is KGHSH, CDR2 LQKENI, per germline. The CDR3 covers 16 residues. Trimming took 6 bases from V and 8 from J; bases not matched to a gene: 13.

V gene TRBV6-5 combines with J gene TRBJ2-3; D gene uncertain. Trimming stripped 5 bases from V and 7 bases from J, with 13 bases between. Germline CDR1 MNHEY, CDR2 SVGAGI. CDR3 length: 13 amino acids. The CDR3: CASSKVAGYTQYF. The CDR3 DNA reads as TGTGCCAGCAGTAAGGTGGCTGGGTATACGCAGTATTTT.

CDR3 loop: CASSPLDEAFF. In nucleotides, the CDR3 is TGTGCCAGCAGCCCCTTGGATGAAGCTTTCTTT. The gene calls are TRBV6-5 and TRBJ1-1; D not certain. The CDR3 runs to 11 residues. Trimming stripped 6 bases from V and 7 bases from J, with 9 bases between. Germline V gene data show CDR1 as MNHEY and CDR2 as SVGAGI.

This chain joins TRBV4-1 and TRBJ2-7; 11 bases fit TRBD1. The germline V gene encodes CDR1 MGHRA and CDR2 YSYEKL. This CDR3 has 14 residues. With 4 bases clipped from V and 2 bases from J, the junction kept 1 base outside the gene matches. The CDR3, as DNA: TGCGCCAGCAGCCCGGACAGGGGGCCCTACGAGCAGTACTTC. Translation gives CASSPDRGPYEQYF.

This clone was detected a few times. The rearrangement links TRBV7-6 to TRBJ2-7; perhaps TRBD2 as D (5 bases). Germline V gene lookup returns CDR1 SGHVS and CDR2 FNYEAQ. With 5 bases removed from V and 4 bases from J, the gap between germline ends came to 12 bases. The CDR3 runs to 13 residues. The CDR3, as DNA: TGTGCCAGCAGCACTAGTTACGGGTACGAGCAGTACTTC. This sequence encodes CASSTSYGYEQYF.

This sequence joins TRBV19 and TRBJ2-1; D is possibly TRBD1 (7 bases). Germline CDR1 and CDR2: LNHDA and SQIVND (reference sequence). The CDR3 is made up of 14 amino acids. V was cut by 5 bases and J by 8 bases, with 16 bases left in between. CDR3 coding DNA: TGTGCCAGTAGTCCCCGACAGGGACTCGATGAGCAGTTCTTC. It translates to CASSPRQGLDEQFF.

This clone was found once. The V call is TRBV18, the J call TRBJ2-1, with 8 bases lining up with TRBD1. The CDR3 totals 15 residues. Germline CDR1 is KGHSH and CDR2 is LQKENI. J lost 3 bases, V lost 4 bases, and 5 bases had no gene match. CDR3 residues: CASSLGQGIYNEQFF. In DNA form, the CDR3 reads TGTGCCAGCTCACTCGGACAGGGCATCTACAATGAGCAGTTCTTC. Together with reference TRBV18 and TRBJ2-1, the CDR3 gives the full variable domain: NAGVMQNPRHLVRRRGQEARLRCSPMKGHSHVYWYRQLPEEGLKFMVYLQKENIIDESGMPKERFSAEFPKEGPSILRIQQVVRGDSAAYFCASSLGQGIYNEQFFGPGTRLTVL.

The V gene is TRBV2, the J gene TRBJ1-1; D might be TRBD1 (6 bases). V was cut by 5 bases and J by 4 bases, with 11 bases left in between. From germline, CDR1 is SNHLY and CDR2 FYNNEI. The CDR3 loop spans 13 amino acids. CDR3 nucleotide sequence: TGTGCCAGCAGTCCACAGGGTATCACTGAAGCTTTCTTT. Its translation is CASSPQGITEAFF.

This clone was found a few times. The chain joins TRBV9 to TRBJ2-7, with D possibly TRBD2 on 7 matching bases. The CDR3 has 14 residues. V was shortened by 4 bases and J by 10 bases, with 21 bases between the two germline ends. Germline-derived CDR1 and CDR2 are SGDLS and YYNGEE. CDR3: CASSSGTNVPYQYF. The CDR3 DNA sequence: TGTGCCAGCAGCAGCGGGACAAACGTTCCTTATCAGTACTTC.

This sequence joins TRBV9 and TRBJ2-2; TRBD1 aligns across 7 bases. Germline V gene lookup returns CDR1 SGDLS and CDR2 YYNGEE. The CDR3 consists of 13 residues. The V gene end was trimmed by 3 bases and the J gene end by 5 bases; junction bases not matched to a gene: 1. The CDR3 loop reads CASSEGQTGELFF. The CDR3 nucleotides read TGTGCCAGCAGCGAGGGACAGACCGGGGAGCTGTTTTTT.

V gene TRBV5-6 combines with J gene TRBJ2-1, with 8 bases aligning to TRBD1. V dropped 4 bases and J dropped 5; count of bases not matched to a gene: 14. Germline lookup yields CDR1 SGHDT and CDR2 YYEEEE. This CDR3 is built from 17 residues. This CDR3 is CASSTFWWDRRNNEQFF. In nucleotides, the CDR3 is TGTGCCAGCAGCACCTTCTGGTGGGACAGGAGAAACAATGAGCAGTTCTTC. The variable domain in full, with the rest retrieved from reference TRBV5-6 and TRBJ2-1, is DAGVTQSPTHLIKTRGQQVTLRCSPKSGHDTVSWYQQALGQGPQFIFQYYEEEERQRGNFPDRFSGHQFPNYSSELNVNALLLGDSALYLCASSTFWWDRRNNEQFFGPGTRLTVL.

This chain joins TRBV20-1 and TRBJ1-2, with D unclear. Trimming took 6 bases from V and 4 from J, leaving 9 bases between them. The CDR3 sequence is 11 residues long. Germline CDR1 DFQATT, CDR2 SNEGSKA (reference sequence). The CDR3 region is CSAVLGYGYTF. CDR3 DNA sequence: TGCAGTGCGGTTTTGGGCTATGGCTACACCTTC.